This passage covers 20 T cell receptor beta chains from one sample sequenced in a study of cytomegalovirus exposure and HLA in healthy donors. Some clones are missing from TCRdb's copy, which holds only in-frame ones; the method was immunoSEQ multiplex PCR. The sample lists about 110,000 clones, approximately 88% occurring once. Material for sequencing was PBMCs. The receptors were gathered from a woman aged 25 to 45 in good health and CMV-seropositive.

The chain links TRBV6-1 to TRBJ2-7, with D possibly TRBD2 on 5 matching bases. V shed 6 bases and J shed 2 bases, with 11 bases lying between them. From germline, CDR1 is MNHNS and CDR2 SASEGT. The CDR3 runs 13 residues. The CDR3 DNA is TGTGCCAGCAGGGAGGTTGGGACCTACGAGCAGTACTTC. It encodes CASREVGTYEQYF.

This chain links TRBV7-6 with TRBJ2-7; 7 bases map to TRBD1. Per the germline V gene, CDR1 is SGHVS and CDR2 is FNYEAQ. The V gene end was trimmed by 5 bases and the J gene end by 3 bases; junction bases not matched to a gene: 7. This CDR3 has 14 amino acids. The CDR3 sequence is CASSPQGQYYEQYF. In DNA form, the CDR3 reads TGTGCCAGCAGCCCCCAGGGACAGTACTACGAGCAGTACTTC.

The chain uses TRBV27 and TRBJ1-5; 8 positions agree with TRBD1. The CDR3 length is 14 residues. V lost 5 bases to trimming and J lost 2 bases; unmatched junction nucleotides: 2. Looked up from germline, CDR1 is MNHEY and CDR2 is SMNVEV (reference sequence). The CDR3 coding sequence is TGTGCCAGCAGTCCGGACAGGGGCAATCAGCCCCAGCATTTT. Encoded protein: CASSPDRGNQPQHF.

The rearrangement links TRBV2 to TRBJ2-7; 7 nucleotides match TRBD1. Trimming at V came to 4 bases and at J to 5 bases, leaving 11 bases not matched to a gene. Germline CDR1 SNHLY, CDR2 FYNNEI. The CDR3 spans 15 residues. CDR3 region: CASSGTGAVPNEQYF. Here the CDR3 DNA reads TGTGCCAGCAGTGGAACAGGGGCCGTACCTAACGAGCAGTACTTC.

The rearrangement uses TRBV13 and TRBJ2-7; D not certain. CDR3 length: 13 amino acids. V lost 5 bases to trimming and J lost 2 bases, with 10 bases between them. Germline-derived CDR1 and CDR2 are PRHDT and FYEKMQ (reference sequence). The CDR3 nucleotides read TGTGCCAGCAGCAACGACACAGCCTACGAGCAGTACTTC. Amino acids: CASSNDTAYEQYF.

The chain has TRBV6-6 and TRBJ1-5; 10 positions match TRBD1. From germline, CDR1 is MNHNY and CDR2 SVGAGI (reference sequence). The CDR3 is 16 amino acids. With V trimmed by 5 bases and J by 4 bases, 8 bases remained unmatched. This CDR3 reads CASSLRTGGENQPQHF. The CDR3 region has the DNA TGTGCCAGCAGTCTACGGACAGGGGGAGAAAATCAGCCCCAGCATTTT.

This clone was detected once. This chain connects TRBV7-9 to TRBJ1-4; 7 positions match TRBD1. The CDR3 extends over 14 amino acids. Germline CDR1 is SEHNR and CDR2 is FQNEAQ (reference sequence). After removal of 3 bases from V and 2 bases from J, the junction contained 0 bases not matched to a gene. CDR3 loop: CASSLTGTNEKLFF. DNA for the CDR3: TGTGCCAGCAGCTTGACAGGGACTAATGAAAAACTGTTTTTT.

This chain links TRBV9 with TRBJ2-5, with a tentative D call TRBD1 (6 bases). In germline, CDR1 is SGDLS, CDR2 YYNGEE. This CDR3 contains 15 residues. V was cut by 4 bases and J by 4 bases, with 17 bases left in between. DNA for the CDR3: TGTGCCAGCAGCAAAAGATGGGGCAGGGGAGAGACCCAGTACTTC. Protein product: CASSKRWGRGETQYF.

The CDR3 DNA follows: TGTGCCAGCAGCTTGGTGGGAGAGCCCCAGCATTTT. It codes for CASSLVGEPQHF. This chain joins TRBV5-6 and TRBJ1-5; D is undetermined. V was cut by 0 bases and J by 8 bases, with 6 bases left in between. The CDR3 is 12 amino acids. The V gene's germline CDR1 is SGHDT and CDR2 YYEEEE. Filled out from reference TRBV5-6 and TRBJ1-5, the complete variable domain reads DAGVTQSPTHLIKTRGQQVTLRCSPKSGHDTVSWYQQALGQGPQFIFQYYEEEERQRGNFPDRFSGHQFPNYSSELNVNALLLGDSALYLCASSLVGEPQHFGDGTRLSIL.

V is TRBV6-5 and J is TRBJ1-2; possibly TRBD1 for D (5 bases). The length of the CDR3 is 13 residues. Trimming left V 8 bases short and J 0 bases short, with 10 bases between. Germline CDR1 and CDR2: MNHEY and SVGAGI. The CDR3 DNA follows: TGTGCCAGCCTGGCGGGGGCTAACTATGGCTACACCTTC. This codes for CASLAGANYGYTF.

In its sample, this clone was seen once. The V gene is TRBV15, the J gene TRBJ2-1; 12 nucleotides align to TRBD2. Germline V gives CDR1 LNHNV, CDR2 YYDKDF (reference sequence). The CDR3 runs to 17 residues. Trimming cost V 1 base and J 9 bases; bases outside gene matches: 10. The CDR3 loop is CATSRVQRLAGAGEQFF. The CDR3 DNA reads TGTGCCACCAGCAGAGTACAAAGACTAGCGGGAGCGGGTGAGCAGTTCTTC.

The chain employs TRBV19 and TRBJ2-1; 14 nucleotides align to TRBD2. This CDR3 has 15 amino acids. The germline gives CDR1 LNHDA, CDR2 SQIVND (reference sequence). V lost 4 bases to trimming and J lost 5 bases; unmatched junction nucleotides: 1. The CDR3 nucleotides read TGTGCCAGTAGTAGGGGACTAGCGGGGGACAATGAGCAGTTCTTC. It yields the protein CASSRGLAGDNEQFF.

V usage is TRBV7-2 and J usage is TRBJ1-1; 9 bases fit TRBD1. Germline values: CDR1 SGHTA, CDR2 FQGNSA. There are 13 residues in the CDR3. The ends lost 4 bases at V and 5 bases at J; junction bases unmatched: 2. The CDR3 DNA reads as TGTGCCAGCAGCTGGGACAGGGTGACTGAAGCTTTCTTT. Its translation is CASSWDRVTEAFF. The full variable domain, with the rest looked up from reference TRBV7-2 and TRBJ1-1, is GAGVSQSPSNKVTEKGKDVELRCDPISGHTALYWYRQSLGQGLEFLIYFQGNSAPDKSGLPSDRFSAERTGGSVSTLTIQRTQQEDSAVYLCASSWDRVTEAFFGQGTRLTVV.

In its sample, this clone was seen once. The rearrangement links TRBV5-6 to TRBJ2-5, with D perhaps matching TRBD1 (6 bases). Trimming shortened V by 4 bases and J by 10 bases, and 20 bases separated the two germline ends. From germline, CDR1 is SGHDT and CDR2 YYEEEE. The CDR3 totals 14 residues. The CDR3 sequence: CASSATGTSEDQYF. The DNA of the CDR3 is TGTGCCAGCAGCGCCACAGGGACATCTGAGGACCAGTACTTC.

The CDR3 DNA reads TGTGCCACCCGGGGAGCGGGGGGGACCGGAGAGACCCAGTACTTC. Translating gives CATRGAGGTGETQYF. This chain connects TRBV6-1 to TRBJ2-5, with 10 nucleotides matching TRBD2. The germline V gene encodes CDR1 MNHNS and CDR2 SASEGT. The V and J ends lost 10 bases and 4 bases, in that order; junction bases with no gene match: 12. The CDR3 totals 15 residues.

The chain is built from TRBV6-6 and TRBJ1-1; D is ambiguous. The CDR3 contains 15 residues. Trimming cost V 5 bases and J 0 bases, with 13 bases left between them. Germline CDR1 MNHNY, CDR2 SVGAGI (reference sequence). Here the CDR3 DNA reads TGTGCCAGCAGTCCCCGGACTCTTATGAACACTGAAGCTTTCTTT. It is translated as CASSPRTLMNTEAFF.

The chain combines TRBV13 with TRBJ2-7; D possibly corresponds to TRBD1 (6 bases). Germline loops: CDR1 PRHDT, CDR2 FYEKMQ (reference sequence). V was shortened by 0 bases and J by 0 bases, with 9 bases between the two germline ends. This CDR3 has 15 residues. The DNA of the CDR3 is TGTGCCAGCAGCTTAGGGTCAGGGGTCTCCTACGAGCAGTACTTC. Translation: CASSLGSGVSYEQYF.

V gene TRBV2 combines with J gene TRBJ2-5; a possible D gene is TRBD1 (6 bases). This CDR3 region has 12 residues. Trimming left V 11 bases short and J 4 bases short, with 14 bases between. Looked up from germline, CDR1 is SNHLY and CDR2 is FYNNEI. CDR3 sequence: CASRGRGETQYF. The CDR3 coding sequence is TGTGCCTCCAGGGGACGGGGAGAGACCCAGTACTTC.

J is TRBJ2-7 and V is TRBV28, with TRBD1 matching 12 bases. In germline, CDR1 is MDHEN, CDR2 SYDVKM. J lost 2 bases, V lost 5 bases, and 4 bases had no gene match. CDR3 length equals 15 residues. The CDR3 is CASSPGTGGAYEQYF. The CDR3 coding sequence is TGTGCCAGCAGTCCCGGGACAGGGGGCGCCTACGAGCAGTACTTC.

The gene calls are TRBV10-1 and TRBJ2-7; D uncertain. The CDR3 runs 12 residues. CDR1 and CDR2 (germline): WNHNN, SYGVQD (reference sequence). V lost 3 bases and J lost 2, with 5 bases in between. The CDR3 DNA reads TGCGCCAGCAGTGACCCAACCTACGAGCAGTACTTC. Protein: CASSDPTYEQYF.